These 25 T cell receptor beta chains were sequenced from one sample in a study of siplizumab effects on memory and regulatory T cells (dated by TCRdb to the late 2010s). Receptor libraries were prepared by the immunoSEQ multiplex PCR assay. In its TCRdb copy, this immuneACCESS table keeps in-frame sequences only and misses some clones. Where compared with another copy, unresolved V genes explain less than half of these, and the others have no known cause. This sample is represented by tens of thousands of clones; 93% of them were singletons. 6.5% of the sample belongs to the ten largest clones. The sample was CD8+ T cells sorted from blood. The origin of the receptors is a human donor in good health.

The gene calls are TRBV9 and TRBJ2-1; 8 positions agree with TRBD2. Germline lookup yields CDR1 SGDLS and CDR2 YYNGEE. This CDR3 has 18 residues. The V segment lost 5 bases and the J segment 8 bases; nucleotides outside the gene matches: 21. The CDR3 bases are TGTGCCAGCAGAGCAATTACAAACCTAGCGGGTCGAGGCGATGAGCAGTTCTTC. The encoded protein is CASRAITNLAGRGDEQFF. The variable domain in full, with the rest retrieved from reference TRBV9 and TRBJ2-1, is DSGVTQTPKHLITATGQRVTLRCSPRSGDLSVYWYQQSLDQGLQFLIQYYNGEERAKGNILERFSAQQFPDLHSELNLSSLELGDSALYFCASRAITNLAGRGDEQFFGPGTRLTVL.

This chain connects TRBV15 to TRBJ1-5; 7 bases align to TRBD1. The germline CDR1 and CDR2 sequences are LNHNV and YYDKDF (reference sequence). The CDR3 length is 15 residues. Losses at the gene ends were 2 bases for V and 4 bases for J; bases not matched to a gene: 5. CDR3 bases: TGTGCCACCAGCAGAAGGACAGGTGGGAATCAGCCCCAGCATTTT. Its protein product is CATSRRTGGNQPQHF.

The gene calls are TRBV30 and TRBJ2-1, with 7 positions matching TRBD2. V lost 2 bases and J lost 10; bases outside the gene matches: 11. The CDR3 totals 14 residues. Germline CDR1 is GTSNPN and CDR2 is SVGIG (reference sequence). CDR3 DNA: TGTGCCTGGAGTCCGTATAAGGGAGGGAACGAGCAGTTCTTC. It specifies CAWSPYKGGNEQFF.

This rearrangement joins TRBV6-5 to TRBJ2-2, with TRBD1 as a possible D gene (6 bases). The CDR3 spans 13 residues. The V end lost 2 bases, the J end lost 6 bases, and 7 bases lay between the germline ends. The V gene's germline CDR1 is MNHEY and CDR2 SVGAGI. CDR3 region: CASSYEGAGELFF. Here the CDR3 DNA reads TGTGCCAGCAGTTACGAGGGGGCCGGGGAGCTGTTTTTT.

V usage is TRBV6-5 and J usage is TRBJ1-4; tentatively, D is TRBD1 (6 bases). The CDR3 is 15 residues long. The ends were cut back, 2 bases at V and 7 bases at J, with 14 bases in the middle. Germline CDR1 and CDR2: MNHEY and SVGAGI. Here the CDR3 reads CASSYLTGSSEKLFF. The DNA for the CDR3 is TGTGCCAGCAGTTACCTCACAGGGTCGAGTGAAAAACTGTTTTTT.

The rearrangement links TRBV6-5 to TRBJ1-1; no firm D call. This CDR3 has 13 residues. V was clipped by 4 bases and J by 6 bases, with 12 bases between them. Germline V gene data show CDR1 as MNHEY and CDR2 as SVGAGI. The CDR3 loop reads CASSWGRASEAFF. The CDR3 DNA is TGTGCCAGCAGTTGGGGTAGGGCGTCTGAAGCTTTCTTT.

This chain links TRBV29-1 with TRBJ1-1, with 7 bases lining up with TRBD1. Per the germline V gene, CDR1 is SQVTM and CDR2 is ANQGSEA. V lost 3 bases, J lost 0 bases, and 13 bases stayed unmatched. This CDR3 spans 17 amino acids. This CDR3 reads CSVDPRDSYIMNTEAFF. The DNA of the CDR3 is TGCAGCGTTGACCCCCGGGACAGCTACATCATGAACACTGAAGCTTTCTTT.

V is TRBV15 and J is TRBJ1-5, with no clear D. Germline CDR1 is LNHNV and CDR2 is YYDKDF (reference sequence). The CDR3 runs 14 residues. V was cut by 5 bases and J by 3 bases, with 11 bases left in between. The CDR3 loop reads CATSQPGYNQPQHF. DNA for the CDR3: TGTGCCACCAGCCAACCGGGATACAATCAGCCCCAGCATTTT.

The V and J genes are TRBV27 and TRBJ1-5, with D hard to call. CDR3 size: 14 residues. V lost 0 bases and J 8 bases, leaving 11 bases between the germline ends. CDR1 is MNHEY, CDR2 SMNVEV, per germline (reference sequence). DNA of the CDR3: TGTGCCAGCAGTTTATCAGGGCCTGGTGAGCCCCAGCATTTT. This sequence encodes CASSLSGPGEPQHF.

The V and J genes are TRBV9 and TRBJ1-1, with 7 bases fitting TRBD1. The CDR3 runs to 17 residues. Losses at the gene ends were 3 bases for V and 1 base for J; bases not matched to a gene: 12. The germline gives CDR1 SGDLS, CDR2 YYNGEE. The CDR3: CASSGESRDRENTEAFF. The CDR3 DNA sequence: TGTGCCAGCAGCGGAGAAAGCCGGGACAGAGAGAACACTGAAGCTTTCTTT.

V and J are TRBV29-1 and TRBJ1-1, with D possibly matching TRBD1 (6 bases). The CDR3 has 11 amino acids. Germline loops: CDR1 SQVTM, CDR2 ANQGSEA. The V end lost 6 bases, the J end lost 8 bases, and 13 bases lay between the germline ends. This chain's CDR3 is CSVVRGQEAFF. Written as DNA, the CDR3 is TGCAGCGTGGTCCGGGGGCAAGAAGCTTTCTTT. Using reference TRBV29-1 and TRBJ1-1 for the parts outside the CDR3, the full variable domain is SAVISQKPSRDICQRGTSLTIQCQVDSQVTMMFWYRQQPGQSLTLIATANQGSEATYESGFVIDKFPISRPNLTFSTLTVSNMSPEDSSIYLCSVVRGQEAFFGQGTRLTVV.

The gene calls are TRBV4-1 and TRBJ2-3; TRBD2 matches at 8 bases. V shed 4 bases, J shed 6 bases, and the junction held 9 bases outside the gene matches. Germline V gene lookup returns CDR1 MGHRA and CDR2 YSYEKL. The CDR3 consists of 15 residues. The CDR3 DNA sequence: TGCGCCAGCAGCCCTCTCCCGGGCGGGGGGGATACGCAGTATTTT. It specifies CASSPLPGGGDTQYF.

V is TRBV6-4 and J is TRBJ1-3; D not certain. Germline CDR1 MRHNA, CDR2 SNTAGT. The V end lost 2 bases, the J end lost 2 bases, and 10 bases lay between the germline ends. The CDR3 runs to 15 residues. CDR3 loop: CASSDKGPAGNTIYF. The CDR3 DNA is TGTGCCAGCAGTGACAAAGGGCCTGCTGGAAACACCATATATTTT.

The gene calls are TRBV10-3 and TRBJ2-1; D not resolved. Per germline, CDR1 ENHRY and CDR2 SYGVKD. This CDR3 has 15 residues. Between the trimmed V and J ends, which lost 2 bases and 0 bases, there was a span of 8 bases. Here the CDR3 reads CAISEVKLSYNEQFF. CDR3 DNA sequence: TGTGCCATCAGTGAGGTCAAGCTCTCCTACAATGAGCAGTTCTTC.

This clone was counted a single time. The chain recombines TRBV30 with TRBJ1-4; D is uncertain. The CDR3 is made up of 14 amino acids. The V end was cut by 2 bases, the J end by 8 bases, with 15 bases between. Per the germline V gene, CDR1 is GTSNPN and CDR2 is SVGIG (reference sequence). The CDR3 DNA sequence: TGTGCCTGGAGTCAAGGGATCGGGGTGGAAAAACTGTTTTTT. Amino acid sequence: CAWSQGIGVEKLFF.

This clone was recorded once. The CDR3 sequence: CASSKSTETNYGYTF. CDR3 nucleotides: TGTGCCAGCAGCAAATCGACAGAGACTAACTATGGCTACACCTTC. This chain links TRBV5-6 with TRBJ1-2; weak D call: TRBD1 (5 bases). CDR3 length equals 15 residues. CDR1 is SGHDT, CDR2 YYEEEE, per germline. V lost 4 bases and J lost 0, with 13 bases in between.

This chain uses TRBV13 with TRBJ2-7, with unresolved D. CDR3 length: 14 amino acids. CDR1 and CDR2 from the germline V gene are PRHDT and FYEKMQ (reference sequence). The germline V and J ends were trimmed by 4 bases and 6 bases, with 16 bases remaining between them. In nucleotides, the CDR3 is TGTGCCAGCAGCTCCGGCGACGGGTTAGGCGAGCAGTACTTC. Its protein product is CASSSGDGLGEQYF.

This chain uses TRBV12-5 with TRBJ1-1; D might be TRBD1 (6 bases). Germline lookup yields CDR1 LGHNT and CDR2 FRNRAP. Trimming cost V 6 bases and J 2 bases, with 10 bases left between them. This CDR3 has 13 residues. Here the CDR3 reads CASGMDRNTEAFF. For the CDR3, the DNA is TGTGCTAGTGGCATGGACAGAAACACTGAAGCTTTCTTT.

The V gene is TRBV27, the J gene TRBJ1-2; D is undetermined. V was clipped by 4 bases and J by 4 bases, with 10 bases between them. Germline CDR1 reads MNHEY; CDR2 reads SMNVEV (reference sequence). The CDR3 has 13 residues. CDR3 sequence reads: CASSSGGGYGYTF. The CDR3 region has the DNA TGTGCCAGCAGTTCAGGAGGCGGCTATGGCTACACCTTC.

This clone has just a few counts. CDR3 in amino acids: CASSQVGWTEAFF. CDR3 coding DNA: TGCGCCAGCAGCCAAGTGGGCTGGACTGAAGCTTTCTTT. The rearrangement links TRBV4-1 to TRBJ1-1; D is unclear. The CDR3 has 13 residues. The V gene lost 1 base and the J gene lost 5 bases, with 8 bases spanning the gap. Looked up from germline, CDR1 is MGHRA and CDR2 is YSYEKL.

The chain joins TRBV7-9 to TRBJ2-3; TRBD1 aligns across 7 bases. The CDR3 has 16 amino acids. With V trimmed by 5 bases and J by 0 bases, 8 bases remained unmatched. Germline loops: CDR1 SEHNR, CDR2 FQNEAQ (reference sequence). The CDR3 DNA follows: TGTGCCAGCAGCCCAACCCGGGACAGTAGCACAGATACGCAGTATTTT. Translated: CASSPTRDSSTDTQYF.

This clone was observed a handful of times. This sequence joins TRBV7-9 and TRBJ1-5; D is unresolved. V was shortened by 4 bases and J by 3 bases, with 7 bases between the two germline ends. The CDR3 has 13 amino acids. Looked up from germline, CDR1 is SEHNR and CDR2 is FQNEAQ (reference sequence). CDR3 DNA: TGTGCCAGCAGCTCAGGAGCCAATCAGCCCCAGCATTTT. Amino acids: CASSSGANQPQHF.

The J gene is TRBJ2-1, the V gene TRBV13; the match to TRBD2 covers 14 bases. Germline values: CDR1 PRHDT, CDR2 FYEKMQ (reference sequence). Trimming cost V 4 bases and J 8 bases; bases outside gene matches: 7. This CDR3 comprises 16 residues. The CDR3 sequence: CASSSGTSGSFDEQFF. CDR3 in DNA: TGTGCCAGCAGCTCCGGGACTAGCGGGAGTTTTGATGAGCAGTTCTTC.

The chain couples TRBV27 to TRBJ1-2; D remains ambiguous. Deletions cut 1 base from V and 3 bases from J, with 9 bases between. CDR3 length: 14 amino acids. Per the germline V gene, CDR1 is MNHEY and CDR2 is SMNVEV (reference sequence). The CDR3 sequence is CASSLLGSYYGYTF. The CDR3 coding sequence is TGTGCCAGCAGTTTATTAGGGTCTTACTATGGCTACACCTTC.

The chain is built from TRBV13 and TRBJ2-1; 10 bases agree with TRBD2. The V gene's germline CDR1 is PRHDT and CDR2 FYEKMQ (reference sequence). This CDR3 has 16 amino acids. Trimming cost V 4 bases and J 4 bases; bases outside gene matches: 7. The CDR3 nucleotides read TGTGCCAGCAGCTCGTCCGGGACTAGCGTATACAATGAGCAGTTCTTC. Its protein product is CASSSSGTSVYNEQFF.